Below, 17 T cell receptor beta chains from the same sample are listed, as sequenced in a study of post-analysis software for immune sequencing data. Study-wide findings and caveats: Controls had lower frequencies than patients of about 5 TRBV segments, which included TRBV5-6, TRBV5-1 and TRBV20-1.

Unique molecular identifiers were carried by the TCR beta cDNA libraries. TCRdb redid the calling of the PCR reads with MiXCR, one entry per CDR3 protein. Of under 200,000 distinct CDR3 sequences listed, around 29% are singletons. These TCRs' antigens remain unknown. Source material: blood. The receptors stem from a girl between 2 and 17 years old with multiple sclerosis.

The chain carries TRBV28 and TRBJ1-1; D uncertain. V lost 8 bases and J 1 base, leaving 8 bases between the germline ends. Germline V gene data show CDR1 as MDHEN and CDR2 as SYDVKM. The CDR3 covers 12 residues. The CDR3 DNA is TGTGCCAGCCATACACCGAACACTGAAGCTTTCTTT. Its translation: CASHTPNTEAFF.

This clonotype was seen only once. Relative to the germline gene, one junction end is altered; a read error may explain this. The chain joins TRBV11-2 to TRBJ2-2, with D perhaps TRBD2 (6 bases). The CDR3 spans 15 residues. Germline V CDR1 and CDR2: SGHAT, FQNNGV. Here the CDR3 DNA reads TGTGTCAGCAGGCCAGCTAGCGAGGCCACCGGGGAGCTGTTTTTT. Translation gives CVSRPASEATGELFF.

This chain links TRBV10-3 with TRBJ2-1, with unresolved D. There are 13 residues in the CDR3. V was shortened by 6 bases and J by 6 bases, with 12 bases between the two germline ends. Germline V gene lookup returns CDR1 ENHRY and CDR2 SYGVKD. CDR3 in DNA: TGTGCCATCAGGGCCGTAGTGAGCAATGAGCAGTTCTTC. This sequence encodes CAIRAVVSNEQFF.

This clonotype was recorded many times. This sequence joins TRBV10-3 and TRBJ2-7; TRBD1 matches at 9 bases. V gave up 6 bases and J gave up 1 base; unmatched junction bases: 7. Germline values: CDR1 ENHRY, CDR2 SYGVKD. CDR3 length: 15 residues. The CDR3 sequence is CAIREPGQGSYEQYF. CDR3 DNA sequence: TGTGCCATCAGGGAACCGGGACAGGGATCCTACGAGCAGTACTTC.

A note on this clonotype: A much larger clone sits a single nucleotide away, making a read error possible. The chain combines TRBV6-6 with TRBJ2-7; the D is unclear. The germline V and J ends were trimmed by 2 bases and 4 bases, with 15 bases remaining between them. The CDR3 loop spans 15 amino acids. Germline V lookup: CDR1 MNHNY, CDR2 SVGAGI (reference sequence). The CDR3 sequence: CASSYAGSASYEQYF. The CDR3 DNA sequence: TGTGCCAGCAGTTACGCCGGAAGCGCTTCTTACGAGCAGTACTTC.

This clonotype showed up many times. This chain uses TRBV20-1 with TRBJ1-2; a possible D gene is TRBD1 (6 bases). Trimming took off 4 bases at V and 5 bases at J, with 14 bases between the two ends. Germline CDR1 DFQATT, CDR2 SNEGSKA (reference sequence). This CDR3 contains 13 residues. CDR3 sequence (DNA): TGCAGTGCTAATGTACAGGGTTTATATGGCTACACCTTC. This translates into CSANVQGLYGYTF.

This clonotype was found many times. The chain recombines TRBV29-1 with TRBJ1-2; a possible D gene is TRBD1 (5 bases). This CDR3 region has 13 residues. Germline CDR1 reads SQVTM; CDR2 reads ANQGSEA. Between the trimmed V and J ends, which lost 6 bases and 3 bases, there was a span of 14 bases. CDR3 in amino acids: CSVSMGVDYGYTF. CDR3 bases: TGCAGCGTCTCCATGGGGGTTGACTATGGCTACACCTTC.

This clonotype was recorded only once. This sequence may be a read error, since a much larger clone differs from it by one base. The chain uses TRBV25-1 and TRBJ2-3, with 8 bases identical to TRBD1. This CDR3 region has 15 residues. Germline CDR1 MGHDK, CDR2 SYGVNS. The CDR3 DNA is TGTGCCAGCAGGGGGACAGGAACCTGGACAGGTACGCAGTATTTT. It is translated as CASRGTGTWTGTQYF.

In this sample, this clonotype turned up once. Here the CDR3 reads CASSRVLQETQYF. CDR3 DNA: TGTGCCAGCAGCCGGGTCTTACAAGAGACCCAGTACTTC. This rearrangement joins TRBV27 to TRBJ2-5; D uncertain. CDR1 MNHEY and CDR2 SMNVEV come from the germline V gene (reference sequence). The CDR3 totals 13 residues. V was cut by 6 bases and J by 2 bases, with 10 bases left in between.

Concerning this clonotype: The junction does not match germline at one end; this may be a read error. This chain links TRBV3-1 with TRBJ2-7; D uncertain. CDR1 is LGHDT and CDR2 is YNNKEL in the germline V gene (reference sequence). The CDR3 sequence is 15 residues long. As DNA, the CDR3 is TGTACCAGCAGCCAAGATCTGGCGAGTCTCTACGAGCAGTACTTC. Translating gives CTSSQDLASLYEQYF.

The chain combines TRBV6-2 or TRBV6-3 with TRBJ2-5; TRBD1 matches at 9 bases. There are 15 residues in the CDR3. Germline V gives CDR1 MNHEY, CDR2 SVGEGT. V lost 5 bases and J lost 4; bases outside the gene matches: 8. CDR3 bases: TGTGCCAGCAGTCCCATCGGACAGGGGAGAGAGACCCAGTACTTC. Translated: CASSPIGQGRETQYF.

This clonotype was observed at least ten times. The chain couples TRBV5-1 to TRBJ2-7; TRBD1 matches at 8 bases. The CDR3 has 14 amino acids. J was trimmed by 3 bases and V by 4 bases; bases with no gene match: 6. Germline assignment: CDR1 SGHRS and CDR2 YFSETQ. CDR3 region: CASSKGQGYYEQYF. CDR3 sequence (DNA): TGCGCCAGCAGCAAAGGACAGGGATACTACGAGCAGTACTTC.

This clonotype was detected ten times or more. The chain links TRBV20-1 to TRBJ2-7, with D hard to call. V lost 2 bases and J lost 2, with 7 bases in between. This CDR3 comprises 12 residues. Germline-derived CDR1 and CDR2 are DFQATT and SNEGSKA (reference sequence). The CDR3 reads CSARPRTYEQYF. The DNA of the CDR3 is TGCAGTGCTAGACCACGGACCTACGAGCAGTACTTC.

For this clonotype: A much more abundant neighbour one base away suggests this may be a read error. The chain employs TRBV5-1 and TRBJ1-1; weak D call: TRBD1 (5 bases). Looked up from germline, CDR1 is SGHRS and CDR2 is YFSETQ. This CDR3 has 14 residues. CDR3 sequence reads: CASSLDPGNAEAFF. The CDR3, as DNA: TGCGCCAGCAGCTTGGACCCAGGGAACGCTGAAGCTTTCTTT.

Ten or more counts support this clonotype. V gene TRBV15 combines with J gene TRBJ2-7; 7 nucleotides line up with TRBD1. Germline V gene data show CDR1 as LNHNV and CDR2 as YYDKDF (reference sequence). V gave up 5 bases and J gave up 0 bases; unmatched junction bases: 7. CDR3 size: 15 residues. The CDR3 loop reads CATSLATGFSYEQYF. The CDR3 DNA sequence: TGTGCCACCAGCCTTGCGACAGGGTTCTCCTACGAGCAGTACTTC.

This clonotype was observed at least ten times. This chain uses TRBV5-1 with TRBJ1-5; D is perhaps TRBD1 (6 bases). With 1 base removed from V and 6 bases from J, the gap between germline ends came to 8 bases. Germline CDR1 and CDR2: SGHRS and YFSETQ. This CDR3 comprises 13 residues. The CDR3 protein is CASSLTGSQPQHF. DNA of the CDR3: TGCGCCAGCAGCTTGACAGGGAGTCAGCCCCAGCATTTT.

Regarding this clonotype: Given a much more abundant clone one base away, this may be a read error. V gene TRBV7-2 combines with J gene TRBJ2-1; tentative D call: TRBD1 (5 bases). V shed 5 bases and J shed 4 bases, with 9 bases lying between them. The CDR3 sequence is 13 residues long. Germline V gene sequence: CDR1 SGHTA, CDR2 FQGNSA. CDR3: CASSPGSYNEQFF. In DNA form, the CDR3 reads TGTGCCAGCAGCCCAGGGTCTTACAATGAGCAGTTCTTC.